This passage covers 21 T cell receptor beta chains from one sample sequenced in a study of a mutant IDH1 vaccine in newly diagnosed glioma. Measured with immunoSEQ multiplex PCR; TCRdb has only the in-frame clones, and not every one. The top ten clones hold about 1.2% of a sample with 24,000 or so clones, roughly 93% of them seen once. The time point is: baseline, week 1 (first vaccination visit). The treatment is: pre-vaccination baseline after standard-of-care therapy. Sample: PBMCs, taken from a glioma patient treated with radiotherapy, temozolomide or both. The receptors derive from a man aged 35-49 years with glioma.

This chain uses TRBV5-5 with TRBJ2-7, with D tentatively TRBD1 or TRBD2 (6 bases each). CDR1 is SGHKS and CDR2 is YYEKEE in the germline V gene (reference sequence). Between the trimmed V and J ends, which lost 2 bases and 2 bases, there was a span of 11 bases. The CDR3 has 14 residues. The CDR3: CASSFTGDTYEQYF. The CDR3 coding sequence is TGTGCCAGCAGCTTTACGGGGGACACCTACGAGCAGTACTTC.

The V gene is TRBV28, the J gene TRBJ1-5, with unresolved D. The CDR3 sequence is 14 residues long. V shed 3 bases and J shed 4 bases, with 10 bases lying between them. Per germline, CDR1 MDHEN and CDR2 SYDVKM. The DNA for the CDR3 is TGTGCCAGCAGTTTTCCCACCCTGAATCAGCCCCAGCATTTT. Amino acids: CASSFPTLNQPQHF.

This chain links TRBV4-3 with TRBJ2-3; the D is unclear. The V gene's germline CDR1 is LGHNA and CDR2 YSLEER. CDR3 size: 13 residues. The ends were cut back, 1 base at V and 2 bases at J, with 4 bases in the middle. The CDR3, as DNA: TGCGCCAGCAGCCAAGGGCCCACAGATACGCAGTATTTT. Amino acid sequence: CASSQGPTDTQYF.

The chain links TRBV7-7 to TRBJ1-2; 8 bases agree with TRBD1. Germline loops: CDR1 SSHAT, CDR2 FNYEAQ (reference sequence). With V trimmed by 6 bases and J by 4 bases, 10 bases remained unmatched. This CDR3 contains 15 residues. The CDR3 reads CASRPGGNVSYGYTF. For the CDR3, the DNA is TGTGCCAGCAGGCCAGGGGGCAACGTTAGCTATGGCTACACCTTC.

The CDR3 nucleotides read TGTGCCAGCAGTGGACATGTCAGATCCTACTATGGCTACACCTTC. Translating it yields CASSGHVRSYYGYTF. The J gene is TRBJ1-2, the V gene TRBV2; D call uncertain. This CDR3 comprises 15 residues. Germline V CDR1 and CDR2: SNHLY, FYNNEI. With 4 bases removed from V and 3 bases from J, the gap between germline ends came to 15 bases.

The CDR3 DNA is TGTGCCAGCAGCGTAGGGGGGGGGCCGCCCTACAATGAGCAGTTCTTC. Translating it yields CASSVGGGPPYNEQFF. The gene calls are TRBV9 and TRBJ2-1, with a weak D call TRBD2 (7 bases). The length of the CDR3 is 16 residues. The germline CDR1 and CDR2 sequences are SGDLS and YYNGEE. The V gene lost 0 bases and the J gene lost 2 bases, with 12 bases spanning the gap. The complete variable domain, with remaining parts taken from reference TRBV9 and TRBJ2-1, reads DSGVTQTPKHLITATGQRVTLRCSPRSGDLSVYWYQQSLDQGLQFLIQYYNGEERAKGNILERFSAQQFPDLHSELNLSSLELGDSALYFCASSVGGGPPYNEQFFGPGTRLTVL.

V and J are TRBV5-8 and TRBJ2-7, with TRBD1 identical over 7 bases. The V segment lost 4 bases and the J segment 5 bases; nucleotides outside the gene matches: 15. The CDR3 covers 16 residues. The germline V gene encodes CDR1 SGHTS and CDR2 YDEGEE. CDR3 nucleotide sequence: TGTGCCAGCAGCCTCGTAATGTTGGGACAGTCAAACGAGCAGTACTTC. It translates to CASSLVMLGQSNEQYF.

This chain uses TRBV11-2 with TRBJ2-7, with 7 positions matching TRBD2. This CDR3 comprises 16 residues. V shed 0 bases and J 3 bases; nucleotides not matched to a gene: 8. The germline V gene encodes CDR1 SGHAT and CDR2 FQNNGV. The CDR3 here is CASSLDIGRGIYEQYF. CDR3 sequence (DNA): TGTGCCAGCAGCTTAGATATCGGGCGGGGGATCTACGAGCAGTACTTC.

This chain joins TRBV7-9 and TRBJ1-2; D is unresolved. The CDR3 loop spans 12 amino acids. Trimming cost V 5 bases and J 2 bases, with 6 bases left between them. CDR1 SEHNR and CDR2 FQNEAQ come from the germline V gene (reference sequence). Written as DNA, the CDR3 is TGTGCCAGCAGCCTAGAAAACTATGGCTACACCTTC. Residues: CASSLENYGYTF.

The rearrangement uses TRBV11-1 and TRBJ2-1; D might be TRBD2 (7 bases). The CDR3 consists of 16 residues. V lost 5 bases and J 9 bases, leaving 23 bases between the germline ends. CDR1 SGHAT and CDR2 FQDESV come from the germline V gene (reference sequence). The CDR3: CASSARGGAAAREQFF. For the CDR3, the DNA is TGTGCCAGCAGCGCTCGAGGGGGGGCGGCCGCCCGTGAGCAGTTCTTC.

This clone was seen only once. This chain uses TRBV7-9 with TRBJ2-1; 7 bases match TRBD1. The CDR3 loop spans 15 amino acids. The germline V gene has CDR1 SEHNR and CDR2 FQNEAQ (reference sequence). V was clipped by 5 bases and J by 5 bases; unmatched bases: 9. The CDR3 DNA reads TGTGCCAGCAGCGTACAGACAGGGTCGGACAATGAGCAGTTCTTC. Amino acids: CASSVQTGSDNEQFF. The full variable domain, rest sourced from reference TRBV7-9 and TRBJ2-1, is DTGVSQNPRHKITKRGQNVTFRCDPISEHNRLYWYRQTLGQGPEFLTYFQNEAQLEKSRLLSDRFSAERPKGSFSTLEIQRTEQGDSAMYLCASSVQTGSDNEQFFGPGTRLTVL.

The genes are TRBV28 and TRBJ1-4; D uncertain. The CDR3 has 15 residues. CDR1 MDHEN and CDR2 SYDVKM come from the germline V gene. V lost 4 bases to trimming and J lost 8 bases, with 17 bases between them. CDR3 amino acids: CASSSPGGQREKLFF. CDR3 bases: TGTGCCAGCAGTTCCCCGGGAGGGCAAAGGGAAAAACTGTTTTTT.

The J gene is TRBJ1-1, the V gene TRBV19; 8 bases map to TRBD1. Germline-derived CDR1 and CDR2 are LNHDA and SQIVND (reference sequence). Trimming cost V 7 bases and J 5 bases; bases outside gene matches: 9. This CDR3 is built from 14 residues. The CDR3 region is CASTSRGQGTEAFF. DNA for the CDR3: TGTGCCAGTACTTCCCGAGGACAGGGAACTGAAGCTTTCTTT.

V is TRBV6-1 and J is TRBJ1-5, with D possibly TRBD1 on 6 matching bases. This CDR3 region has 15 residues. Germline CDR1 is MNHNS and CDR2 is SASEGT. The V gene lost 7 bases and the J gene lost 4 bases, with 17 bases spanning the gap. The DNA for the CDR3 is TGTGCCAGCACAGAAGGTTGGGGGGCTAATCAGCCCCAGCATTTT. Protein sequence: CASTEGWGANQPQHF.

The J gene is TRBJ1-5, the V gene TRBV10-2; D is unclear. Per germline, CDR1 WSHSY and CDR2 SAAADI. V gave up 4 bases and J gave up 7 bases, with 11 bases separating them. This CDR3 has 13 residues. The CDR3 protein is CASSAQTSQPQHF. The CDR3 nucleotides read TGCGCCAGCAGTGCTCAGACTTCCCAGCCCCAGCATTTT.

The chain recombines TRBV14 with TRBJ1-6; D possibly corresponds to TRBD1 (5 bases). The V gene's germline CDR1 is SGHDN and CDR2 FVKESK. The CDR3 covers 15 residues. Between the trimmed V and J ends, which lost 2 bases and 4 bases, there was a span of 9 bases. CDR3 nucleotide sequence: TGTGCCAGCAGCCAACAGGGCGCGTATAATTCACCCCTCCACTTT. This sequence encodes CASSQQGAYNSPLHF. Supplemented by reference TRBV14 and TRBJ1-6, the full variable domain reads EAGVTQFPSHSVIEKGQTVTLRCDPISGHDNLYWYRRVMGKEIKFLLHFVKESKQDESGMPNNRFLAERTGGTYSTLKVQPAELEDSGVYFCASSQQGAYNSPLHFGNGTRLTVT.

This chain links TRBV5-1 with TRBJ1-2; D is perhaps TRBD1 (5 bases). Germline loops: CDR1 SGHRS, CDR2 YFSETQ. The CDR3 consists of 13 residues. With 0 bases removed from V and 2 bases from J, the gap between germline ends came to 5 bases. In DNA form, the CDR3 reads TGCGCCAGCAGCTTGGGACAGAACTATGGCTACACCTTC. This translates into CASSLGQNYGYTF.

V usage is TRBV29-1 and J usage is TRBJ2-1; 11 nucleotides align to TRBD1. Germline-derived CDR1 and CDR2 are SQVTM and ANQGSEA. Trimming cost V 8 bases and J 0 bases; bases outside gene matches: 15. The CDR3 runs to 18 residues. In DNA form, the CDR3 reads TGCAGCACCAAAGGGACAGGGGGACCTTACAGCTCCTACAATGAGCAGTTCTTC. Translation: CSTKGTGGPYSSYNEQFF.

The rearrangement joins TRBV6-6 to TRBJ2-7; no reliable D call. V was shortened by 2 bases and J by 3 bases, with 5 bases between the two germline ends. CDR1 and CDR2 from the germline V gene are MNHNY and SVGAGI (reference sequence). This CDR3 is 12 amino acids long. CDR3 nucleotide sequence: TGTGCCAGCAGTTACAGAGGCTACGAGCAGTACTTC. Protein: CASSYRGYEQYF.

The V call is TRBV9, the J call TRBJ2-5; D gene ambiguous. V was trimmed by 0 bases and J by 4 bases, leaving 7 bases between them. The length of the CDR3 is 13 residues. Germline CDR1 SGDLS, CDR2 YYNGEE. In DNA, the CDR3 is TGTGCCAGCAGCGTAGGCGTTGTAGAGACCCAGTACTTC. The encoded protein is CASSVGVVETQYF.

The rearrangement joins TRBV27 to TRBJ1-5, with no clear D. The CDR3 consists of 15 residues. Germline CDR1 reads MNHEY; CDR2 reads SMNVEV (reference sequence). V lost 3 bases and J lost 3, with 12 bases in between. The CDR3 sequence is CASSFSGRNNQPQHF. The CDR3 DNA reads TGTGCCAGCAGTTTCTCCGGACGGAACAATCAGCCCCAGCATTTT.